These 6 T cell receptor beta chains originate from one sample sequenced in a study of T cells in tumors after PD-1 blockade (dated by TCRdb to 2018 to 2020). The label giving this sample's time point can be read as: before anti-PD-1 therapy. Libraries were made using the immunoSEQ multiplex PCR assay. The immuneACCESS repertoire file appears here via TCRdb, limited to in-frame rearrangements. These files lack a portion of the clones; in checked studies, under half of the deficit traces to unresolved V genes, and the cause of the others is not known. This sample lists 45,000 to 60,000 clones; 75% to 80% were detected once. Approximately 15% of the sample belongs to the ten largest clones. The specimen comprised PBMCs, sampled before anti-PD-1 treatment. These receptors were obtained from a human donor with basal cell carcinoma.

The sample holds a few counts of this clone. CDR3 protein: CASSGNPTSGRNYEQYF. The CDR3 DNA is TGTGCCAGCAGCGGAAACCCTACTAGCGGGAGAAACTACGAGCAGTACTTC. This chain links TRBV9 with TRBJ2-7; 11 nucleotides line up with TRBD2. This CDR3 region has 17 residues. The V gene end was trimmed by 3 bases and the J gene end by 3 bases; junction bases not matched to a gene: 11. Germline-derived CDR1 and CDR2 are SGDLS and YYNGEE.

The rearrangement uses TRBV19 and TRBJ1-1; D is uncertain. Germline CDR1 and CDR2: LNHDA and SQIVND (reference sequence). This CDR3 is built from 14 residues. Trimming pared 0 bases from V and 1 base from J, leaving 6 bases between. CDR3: CASSIEPRNTEAFF. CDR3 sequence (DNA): TGTGCCAGTAGTATAGAGCCAAGGAACACTGAAGCTTTCTTT.

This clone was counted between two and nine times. The CDR3 loop reads CASKEPKGTEAFF. The CDR3 nucleotides read TGTGCCAGCAAAGAACCGAAGGGCACTGAAGCTTTCTTT. The chain uses TRBV6-6 and TRBJ1-1; D not certain. Trimming took off 7 bases at V and 4 bases at J, with 13 bases between the two ends. The CDR3 spans 13 residues. Germline assignment: CDR1 MNHNY and CDR2 SVGAGI (reference sequence).

The CDR3 DNA follows: TGCGCCAGCAGCCAAAGGGGCGATAGCACTGAAGCTTTCTTT. As protein: CASSQRGDSTEAFF. The chain carries TRBV5-1 and TRBJ1-1, with D perhaps matching TRBD1 (5 bases). This CDR3 comprises 14 residues. V was shortened by 4 bases and J by 4 bases, with 14 bases between the two germline ends. Germline V gives CDR1 SGHRS, CDR2 YFSETQ.

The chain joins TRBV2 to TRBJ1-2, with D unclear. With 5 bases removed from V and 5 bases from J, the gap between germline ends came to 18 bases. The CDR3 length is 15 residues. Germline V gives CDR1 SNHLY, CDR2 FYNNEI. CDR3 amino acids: CASSPNLVLSYGYTF. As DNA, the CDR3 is TGTGCCAGCAGTCCAAACCTGGTCCTGTCGTATGGCTACACCTTC. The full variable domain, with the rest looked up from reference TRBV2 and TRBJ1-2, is EPEVTQTPSHQVTQMGQEVILRCVPISNHLYFYWYRQILGQKVEFLVSFYNNEISEKSEIFDDQFSVERPDGSNFTLKIRSTKLEDSAMYFCASSPNLVLSYGYTFGSGTRLTVV.

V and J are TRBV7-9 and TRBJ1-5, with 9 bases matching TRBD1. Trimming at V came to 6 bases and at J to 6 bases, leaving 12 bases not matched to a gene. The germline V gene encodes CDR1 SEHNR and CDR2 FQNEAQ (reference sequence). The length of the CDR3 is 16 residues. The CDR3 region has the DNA TGTGCCAGCAGTCCAGGGACAGGGACGGGCTCTCAGCCCCAGCATTTT. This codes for CASSPGTGTGSQPQHF.